A selection of T cell receptor beta chains follows, all from one sample in a study of cytomegalovirus exposure and HLA in healthy donors. Measured with immunoSEQ multiplex PCR; TCRdb has only the in-frame clones, and not every one. This table holds 55,000 to 80,000 clones, approximately 95% found once. Source material: PBMCs. The receptors stem from a woman between 18 and 30 years old in good health and CMV-seropositive. CDR3s include the opening cysteine and the closing phenylalanine or tryptophan.

v_call	j_call	cdr3_aa
TRBV12-5	TRBJ2-6	CASGLLGGKSSGANVLTF
TRBV2	TRBJ2-1	CAWDGGAVTNEQFF
TRBV18	TRBJ2-1	CASSPRTSDNWQFF
TRBV5-4	TRBJ1-1	CASSLGTENTEAFF
TRBV5-8	TRBJ1-6	CASSGPGTGLQDSPLHF
TRBV4-1	TRBJ2-4	CASSQGWVAGLAKNIQYF
TRBV6-5	TRBJ2-2	CASSKQGLAGELFF
TRBV5-4	TRBJ2-7	CASSFRESYEQYF
TRBV5-1	TRBJ1-1	CASSPSLRRNTEAFF
TRBV7-9	TRBJ1-1	CASSLEGGATEAFF
TRBV11-2	TRBJ1-1	CASSLVFATEAFF
TRBV6-4	TRBJ2-3	CASSAAGTTDTQYF
TRBV18	TRBJ1-2	CASSPKQGAGYTF
TRBV28	TRBJ2-2	CASTGNTGELFF